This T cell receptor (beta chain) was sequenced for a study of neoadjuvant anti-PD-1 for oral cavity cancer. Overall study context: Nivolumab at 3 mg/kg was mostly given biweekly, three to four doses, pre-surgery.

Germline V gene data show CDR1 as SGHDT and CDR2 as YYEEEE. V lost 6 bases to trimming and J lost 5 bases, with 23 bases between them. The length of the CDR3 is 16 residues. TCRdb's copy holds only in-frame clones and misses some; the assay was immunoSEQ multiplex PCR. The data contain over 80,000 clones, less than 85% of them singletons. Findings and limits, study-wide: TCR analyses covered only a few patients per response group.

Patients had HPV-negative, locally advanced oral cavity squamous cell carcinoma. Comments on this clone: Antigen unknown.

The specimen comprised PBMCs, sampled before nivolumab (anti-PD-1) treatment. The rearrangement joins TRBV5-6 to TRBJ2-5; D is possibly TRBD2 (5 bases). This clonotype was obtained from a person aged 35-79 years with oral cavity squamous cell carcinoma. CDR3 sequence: CASTPVAGEMWETQYF. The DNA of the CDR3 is TGTGCCAGCACCCCGGTAGCCGGGGAGATGTGGGAGACCCAGTACTTC.